This is a list of T cell receptor beta chains from one sample in a study of PD-L1 blockade in urothelial cancer. The data were produced by immunoSEQ multiplex PCR, yet TCRdb's version contains in-frame clones alone and is incomplete. The sample carries tens of thousands of clones, 87% recorded once. The sequences come from PBMCs, collected around atezolizumab (anti-PD-L1) treatment. The receptors were sampled from a man aged 55 to 69 with urothelial cancer. The CDR3 runs from the conserved cysteine through the conserved F or W. D genes are given only for firm matches. Expanded clones are given a class, and other clones once, few, many or no size at all.

v_gene,abundance,d_gene,j_gene,CDR3aa,CDR3nt
TRBV11-3,-,TRBD1,TRBJ1-1,CASSALGQSTEAFF,TGTGCCAGCAGCGCCTTGGGACAGAGCACTGAAGCTTTCTTT
TRBV2,-,-,TRBJ2-5,CASSPITVGETQYF,TGTGCCAGCAGCCCGATCACAGTCGGAGAGACCCAGTACTTC
TRBV6-1,-,-,TRBJ1-3,CASFRGGGGNTIYF,TGTGCCAGCTTTCGGGGAGGAGGAGGAAACACCATATATTTT
TRBV7-9,-,TRBD1,TRBJ2-7,CASSVTGYHEQYF,TGTGCCAGCAGCGTGACAGGGTACCACGAGCAGTACTTC
TRBV27,-,TRBD1,TRBJ1-1,CASSQTGTGGSEAFF,TGTGCCAGCAGTCAAACCGGGACAGGGGGTTCTGAAGCTTTCTTT
TRBV19,-,-,TRBJ1-5,CASSRGEGGYSNQPQHF,TGTGCCAGTAGCCGGGGAGAGGGCGGGTATAGCAATCAGCCCCAGCATTTT
TRBV28,-,TRBD1,TRBJ2-7,CASRPPPGQSSYEQYF,TGTGCCAGCAGACCACCCCCGGGACAGAGCTCCTACGAGCAGTACTTC
TRBV5-1,-,TRBD2,TRBJ2-3,CASSLVAGGRTDTQYF,TGCGCCAGCAGCTTGGTAGCGGGGGGCCGCACAGATACGCAGTATTTT
TRBV14,-,TRBD2,TRBJ2-5,CASSQVFGLAGSETQYF,TGTGCCAGCAGCCAAGTCTTTGGGCTAGCGGGTTCCGAGACCCAGTACTTC
TRBV6-5,-,-,TRBJ1-1,CASSYESSWAHTEAFF,TGTGCCAGCAGTTACGAGTCCTCTTGGGCGCACACTGAAGCTTTCTTT
TRBV28,-,-,TRBJ1-6,CASTRTVSYNSPLHF,TGTGCCAGCACCCGTACCGTGAGTTATAATTCACCCCTCCACTTT
TRBV10-1,-,-,TRBJ2-2,CASRSTAGELFF,TGCGCCAGCAGATCGACAGCCGGGGAGCTGTTTTTT
TRBV25-1,-,-,TRBJ2-1,CASSPPGAQGLAFF,TGTGCCAGCAGTCCCCCCGGGGCGCAGGGACTGGCTTTCTTC
TRBV28,-,-,TRBJ1-6,CASSSGAGSYNSPLHF,TGTGCCAGCAGTTCAGGGGCAGGATCCTATAATTCACCCCTCCACTTT
TRBV30,-,TRBD1,TRBJ1-4,CATSGTGYEKLFF,TGTGCCACCTCCGGGACAGGATATGAAAAACTGTTTTTT
TRBV6-1,-,TRBD1,TRBJ2-5,CASSGQTGGTETQYF,TGTGCCAGCAGTGGACAGACAGGGGGTACGGAGACCCAGTACTTC
TRBV7-6,-,-,TRBJ1-5,CASSLGTNSNQPQHF,TGTGCCAGCAGCTTAGGTACAAATAGCAATCAGCCCCAGCATTTT
TRBV21-1,-,-,TRBJ1-3,CASSGDRGGNTIYF,TGTGCCAGCAGTGGGGACAGGGGTGGAAACACCATATATTTT
TRBV27,once,TRBD1,TRBJ2-7,CASSPVGTGSYEQYF,TGTGCCAGCAGCCCTGTTGGGACAGGGAGCTACGAGCAGTACTTC
TRBV7-9,-,TRBD2,TRBJ2-3,CASSSGGDDTDTQYF,TGTGCCAGCAGCAGCGGGGGGGATGACACAGATACGCAGTATTTT
TRBV2,-,-,TRBJ1-1,CASIPGTGFGGAFF,TGTGCCAGCATTCCGGGAACGGGCTTCGGTGGAGCTTTCTTT
TRBV6-5,-,TRBD1,TRBJ1-1,CASSPDRSVNTEAFF,TGTGCCAGCAGTCCGGACAGGTCCGTGAACACTGAAGCTTTCTTT
TRBV7-9,-,-,TRBJ2-7,CASSSDNEQYF,TGTGCCAGCAGCTCCGACAACGAGCAGTACTTC
TRBV7-2,-,TRBD1,TRBJ1-3,CASSQKTGAGNTIYF,TGTGCCAGCAGCCAAAAGACAGGGGCTGGAAACACCATATATTTT
TRBV19,-,TRBD2,TRBJ2-7,CASSIAWRGAGTRNEQYF,TGTGCCAGTAGTATAGCGTGGCGGGGGGCCGGAACTAGGAACGAGCAGTACTTC
TRBV9,once,TRBD1,TRBJ2-5,CASSTTGGASETQYF,TGTGCCAGCAGCACTACAGGGGGCGCGTCGGAGACCCAGTACTTC
TRBV11-1,-,-,TRBJ2-5,CASSWTAGETQYF,TGTGCCAGCAGCTGGACAGCTGGGGAGACCCAGTACTTC
TRBV6-1,-,TRBD2,TRBJ2-5,CASSGAGGYQETQYF,TGTGCCAGCAGTGGAGCGGGGGGGTACCAAGAGACCCAGTACTTC
TRBV28,-,-,TRBJ1-2,CASARRTMNYGYTF,TGTGCCAGCGCCAGACGGACAATGAACTATGGCTACACCTTC
TRBV7-2,-,TRBD2,TRBJ2-1,CASTLDSGGLYNEQFF,TGTGCCAGCACCCTAGATAGCGGGGGCCTATACAATGAGCAGTTCTTC
TRBV5-1,-,-,TRBJ1-1,CASSLQQNTEAFF,TGCGCCAGCAGCTTACAGCAGAACACTGAAGCTTTCTTT
TRBV7-2,-,-,TRBJ2-6,CASSYSGSGANVLTF,TGTGCCAGCAGCTATAGCGGATCTGGGGCCAACGTCCTGACTTTC
TRBV18,once,-,TRBJ1-1,CASSPSTGMNIEAFF,TGTGCCAGCTCACCAAGTACAGGGATGAACATTGAAGCTTTCTTT
TRBV7-9,-,TRBD1,TRBJ1-1,CASSALGQGVSEAFF,TGTGCCAGCAGCGCCCTGGGACAGGGGGTTAGTGAAGCTTTCTTT
TRBV4-1,-,-,TRBJ2-1,CASSQRDFLSRMNEQFF,TGCGCCAGCAGCCAACGGGACTTTCTTAGCCGTATGAATGAGCAGTTCTTC
TRBV7-2,-,TRBD2,TRBJ2-3,CASSARLAGGYTDTQYF,TGTGCCAGCAGCGCCAGACTAGCGGGGGGGTACACAGATACGCAGTATTTT
TRBV6-5,-,TRBD1,TRBJ1-3,CASSYRGLSGNTIYF,TGTGCCAGCAGTTACAGGGGGCTGTCTGGAAACACCATATATTTT
TRBV6-6,few,TRBD1,TRBJ2-1,CASSRDRDYNEQFF,TGTGCCAGCAGCCGGGACAGGGACTACAATGAGCAGTTCTTC
TRBV13,-,TRBD1,TRBJ1-3,CASSSAANRGSRNTIYF,TGTGCCAGCAGCTCCGCCGCCAACAGGGGCTCGAGAAACACCATATATTTT